This T cell receptor (beta chain) was profiled in a study of blood T cell repertoires in COVID-19. Study details: Acute-phase and convalescent COVID-19 samples originated in the United States, Italy and Spain. Nucleic acid was either cDNA or gDNA, and it came from T cells, B-cell-depleted T cells, or PBMCs.

Profiled with immunoSEQ multiplex PCR; TCRdb holds only in-frame clones, not every one. The table has fewer than 25,000 clones, about 90% seen once. This CDR3 has 15 amino acids. Trimming pared 1 base from V and 6 bases from J, leaving 14 bases between. Germline values: CDR1 SGHKS, CDR2 YYEKEE (reference sequence). Material for sequencing was peripheral blood. The source is a man between 65 and 85 years old with acute or convalescent COVID-19. The chain is built from TRBV5-5 and TRBJ1-5; D unresolved. CDR3 bases: TGTGCCAGCAGCTTGTTGCCGGGAGTTCGTCAGCCCCAGCATTTT. It encodes CASSLLPGVRQPQHF.